This TCR beta chain was identified in a study of identical twins. General observations from the study: A partial confounding effect on zero-insertion analyses could come from invariant MAIT and iNKT cells. While abundant cord blood beta clonotypes carried fewer insertions, memory repertoires showed no such pattern.

The V gene lost 5 bases and the J gene lost 4 bases, with 12 bases spanning the gap. Germline CDR1 and CDR2: MDHEN and SYDVKM. There are 13 residues in the CDR3. The table lists this clonotype with a few counts. Its matching antigen is unknown. In TCRdb, the 5' RACE reads were re-called with MiXCR into one record per CDR3 protein. The sample records about 200,000 distinct CDR3 sequences, around 8.1% being singletons. The same data also contributed to another study, on yellow fever vaccine responses in identical twins.

The chain has TRBV28 and TRBJ2-7, with TRBD1 as a possible D gene (5 bases). This receptor was taken from a woman aged 18-29 years in good health. Material: memory (CD45RO+) T cells sorted from blood. CDR3 sequence reads: CASSLRTNYEQYF. For the CDR3, the DNA is TGTGCCAGCAGTCTGAGGACAAATTACGAGCAGTACTTC. Full variable domain (remainder filled in from reference TRBV28 and TRBJ2-7): DVKVTQSSRYLVKRTGEKVFLECVQDMDHENMFWYRQDPGLGLRLIYFSYDVKMKEKGDIPEGYSVSREKKERFSLILESASTNQTSMYLCASSLRTNYEQYFGPGTRLTVT.